The subject of this entry is one T cell receptor (beta chain). The method was immunoSEQ multiplex PCR; TCRdb's version includes in-frame clones alone and lacks a portion of them. Seen here are some 200,000 clones, about 80% observed once, and the top ten hold more than 4.5%. Germline V gene lookup returns CDR1 SEHNR and CDR2 FQNEAQ (reference sequence). The CDR3 length is 14 residues. V lost 5 bases and J lost 5, with 14 bases in between. The record originates from a study of blood T cell repertoires in COVID-19. Study at large: The analysed material was cDNA or gDNA that came from T cells, B-cell-depleted T cells, or PBMCs.

Participants, about 18 to 90 years old, spanned fewer than 25 US areas. The chain uses TRBV7-9 and TRBJ2-3, with D perhaps matching TRBD2 (6 bases). Sequenced: PBMCs or T cells enriched from blood (not recorded which). The clonotype comes from a woman between 55 and 75 years old with acute COVID-19. In nucleotides, the CDR3 is TGTGCCAGCAGCCCCCCGGGACTCGTAGATACGCAGTATTTT. Translated, it gives CASSPPGLVDTQYF.